The sample holds a few counts of the clone carrying this TCR beta chain. Its antigen is currently unknown. One junction end disagrees with the germline gene, perhaps due to a read error. It was RNA transcripts that yielded the amplified TCR beta CDR3 regions. During a first-round RT-PCR of the TCR CDR3, the HTBI primer set was used. A single record per CDR3 protein comes from TCRdb applying MiXCR to the multiplex PCR reads. The data contain 300,000 to 450,000 distinct CDR3 sequences, roughly 15% of them singletons. The data are from a study of T cells in Graves' hyperthyroidism and ophthalmopathy. Study-level background: Once the initial diagnosis was made, peripheral blood was obtained before any treatment. Study-level results: Most clonotypes expanded in the thyroid (above 0.001) were also present in blood.

Diagnostic decisions used clinical symptoms, serum thyroxine and TRAb, thyroid ultrasound and orbital computed tomography. The CDR3 length is 16 residues. Germline lookup yields CDR1 SGHRS and CDR2 YFSETQ. Sequenced input: blood. The genes are TRBV5-1 and TRBJ2-2; 8 bases match TRBD2. The sequence was obtained from a woman aged 25 to 45 with Graves' ophthalmopathy. The CDR3 DNA reads TGTGCCAGCAGCTTGGCGGGGGGATCGAACACCGGGGAGCTGTTTTTT. It specifies CASSLAGGSNTGELFF.